This T cell receptor (beta chain) stems from a study of blood T cell repertoires in COVID-19. Study information: COVID-19 samples from acute and convalescent phases originated in the United States, Italy and Spain. Sources were T cells, B-cell-depleted T cells, or PBMCs; the material itself was cDNA or gDNA.

V trimming: 3 bases; J trimming: 4 bases; junction bases outside the gene matches: 5. The germline V gene encodes CDR1 SGHTA and CDR2 FQGNSA. This CDR3 contains 15 residues. Authors' data handling: By means of reference gene primer amplification, nucleated cell counts were estimated. Clones were sequenced by immunoSEQ multiplex PCR, and TCRdb holds only the in-frame ones, with some missing. Clone size and V and J calls were adopted from that table, with D and trimming inferred from the DNA. The sample carries 150,000 to 200,000 clones, 80% recorded once. The specimen was peripheral blood. This receptor was identified in a man between 60 and 70 years old with acute or convalescent COVID-19. The chain joins TRBV7-2 to TRBJ2-3; TRBD1 matches 9 bases. CDR3 bases: TGTGCCAGCAGCTTGCACGGGACAGGGCCAGATACGCAGTATTTT. Translated: CASSLHGTGPDTQYF.